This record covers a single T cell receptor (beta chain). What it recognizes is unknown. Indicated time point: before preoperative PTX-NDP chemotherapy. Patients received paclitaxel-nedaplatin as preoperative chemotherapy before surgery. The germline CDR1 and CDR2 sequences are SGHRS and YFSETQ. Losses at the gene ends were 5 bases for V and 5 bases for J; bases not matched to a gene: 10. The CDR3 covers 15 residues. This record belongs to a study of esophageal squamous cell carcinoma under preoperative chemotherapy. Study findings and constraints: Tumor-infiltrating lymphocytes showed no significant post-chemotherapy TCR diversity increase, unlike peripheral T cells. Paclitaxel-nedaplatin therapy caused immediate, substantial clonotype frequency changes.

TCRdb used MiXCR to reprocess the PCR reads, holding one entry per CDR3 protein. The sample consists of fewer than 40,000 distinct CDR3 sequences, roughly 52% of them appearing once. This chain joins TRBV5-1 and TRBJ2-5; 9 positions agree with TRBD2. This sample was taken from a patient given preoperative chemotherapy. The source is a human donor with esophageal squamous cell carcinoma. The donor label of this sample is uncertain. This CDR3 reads CASSSGSGRGETQYF. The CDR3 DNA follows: TGCGCCAGCAGTTCAGGTAGCGGGAGAGGGGAGACCCAGTACTTC.